This T cell receptor (beta chain) was recovered during a study of patients and donors after allogeneic stem cell transplantation. TCRdb re-called the RT-PCR reads through MiXCR, storing one row per CDR3 protein. The sample contains approximately 210,000 distinct CDR3 sequences, more than 35% of which appear only once. This receptor was taken from a human donor who was either an allogeneic HSCT recipient or a stem cell or donor lymphocyte infusion donor (not recorded which). It is not recorded whose cells these are; they may come from a transplant donor. The sample consisted of blood, either unsorted or a sorted T cell fraction (not recorded which).

CDR3 in amino acids: CASSPTPRTGDDGYTF. CDR3 nucleotides: TGTGCCAGCAGCCCCACCCCCCGGACAGGGGACGACGGCTACACCTTC. The chain couples TRBV12-3 or TRBV12-4 to TRBJ1-2; 9 nucleotides match TRBD1. The CDR3 extends over 16 amino acids. J gave up 8 bases and V 6 bases, and 16 bases lay outside the gene matches.